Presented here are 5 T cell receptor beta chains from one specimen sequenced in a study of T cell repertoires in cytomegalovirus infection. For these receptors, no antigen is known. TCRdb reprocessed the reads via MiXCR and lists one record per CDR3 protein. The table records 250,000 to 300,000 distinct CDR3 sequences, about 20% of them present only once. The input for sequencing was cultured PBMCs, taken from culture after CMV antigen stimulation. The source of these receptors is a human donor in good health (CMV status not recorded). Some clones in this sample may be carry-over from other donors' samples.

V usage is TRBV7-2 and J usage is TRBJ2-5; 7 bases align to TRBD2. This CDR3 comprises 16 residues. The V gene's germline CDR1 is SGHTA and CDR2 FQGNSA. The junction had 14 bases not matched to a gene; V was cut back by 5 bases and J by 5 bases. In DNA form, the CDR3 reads TGTGCCAGCAGCCTCCCCTGGGGGAGGGCCGATGAGACCCAGTACTTC. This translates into CASSLPWGRADETQYF.

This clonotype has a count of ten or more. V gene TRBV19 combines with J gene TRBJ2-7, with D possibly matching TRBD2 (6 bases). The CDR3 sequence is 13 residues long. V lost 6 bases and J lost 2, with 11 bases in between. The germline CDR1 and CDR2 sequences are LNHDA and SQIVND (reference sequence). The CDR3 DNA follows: TGTGCCAGTAGCGCGGGACCCGCCTACGAGCAGTACGTC. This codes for CASSAGPAYEQYV.

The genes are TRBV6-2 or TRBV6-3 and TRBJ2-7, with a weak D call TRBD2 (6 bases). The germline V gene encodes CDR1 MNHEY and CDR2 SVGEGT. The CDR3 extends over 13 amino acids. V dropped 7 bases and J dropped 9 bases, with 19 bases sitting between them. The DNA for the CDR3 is TGTGCCAGCATCTCCCCGGGACTCCCCGGGCAGTACTTC. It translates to CASISPGLPGQYF.

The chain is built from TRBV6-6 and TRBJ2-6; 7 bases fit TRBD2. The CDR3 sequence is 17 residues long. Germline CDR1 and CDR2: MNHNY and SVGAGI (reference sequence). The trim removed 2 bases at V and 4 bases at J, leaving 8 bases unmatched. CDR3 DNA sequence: TGTGCCAGCAGTTACCGGGGCGGGAGAGCCGGGGCCAACGTCCTGACTTTC. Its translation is CASSYRGGRAGANVLTF.

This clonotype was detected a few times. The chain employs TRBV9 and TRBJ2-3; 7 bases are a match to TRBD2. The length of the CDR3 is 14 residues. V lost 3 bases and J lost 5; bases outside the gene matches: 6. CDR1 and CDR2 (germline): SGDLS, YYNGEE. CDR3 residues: CASSDGASGDTQYF. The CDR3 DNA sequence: TGTGCCAGCAGCGACGGGGCTAGCGGAGATACGCAGTATTTT.